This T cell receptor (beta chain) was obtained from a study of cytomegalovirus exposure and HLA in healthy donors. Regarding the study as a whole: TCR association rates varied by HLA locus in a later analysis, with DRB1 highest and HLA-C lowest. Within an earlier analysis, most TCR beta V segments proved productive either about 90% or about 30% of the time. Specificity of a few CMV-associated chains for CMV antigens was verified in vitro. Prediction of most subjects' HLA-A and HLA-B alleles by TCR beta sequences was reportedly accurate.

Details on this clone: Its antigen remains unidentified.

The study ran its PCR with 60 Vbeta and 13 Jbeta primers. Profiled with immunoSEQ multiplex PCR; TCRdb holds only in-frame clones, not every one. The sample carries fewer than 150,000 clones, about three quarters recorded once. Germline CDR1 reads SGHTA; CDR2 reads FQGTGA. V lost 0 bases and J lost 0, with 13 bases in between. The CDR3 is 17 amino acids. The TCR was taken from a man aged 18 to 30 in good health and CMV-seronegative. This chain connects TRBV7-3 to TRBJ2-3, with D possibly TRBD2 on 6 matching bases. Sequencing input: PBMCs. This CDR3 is CASSLTIAGSSTDTQYF. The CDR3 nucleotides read TGTGCCAGCAGCTTAACAATTGCGGGGAGCAGCACAGATACGCAGTATTTT.